This record looks at one TCR beta chain sequence and its context. Other DNA sequences within the sample encode an identical CDR3. Method: immunoSEQ multiplex PCR; TCRdb's copy keeps in-frame clones and lacks some. This sample has 190,000 or so clones, with around 90% found just once. In germline, CDR1 is KGHDR, CDR2 SFDVKD. This CDR3 has 11 amino acids. Trimming removed 4 bases at V and 8 bases at J, with 7 bases between. The data were obtained in a study of blood T cell repertoires in COVID-19. Participants came from fewer than 25 US areas, aged about 18 to 89 years. Among Cohort 3 donors, those recovered had two negative PCRs, clearance, or symptom resolution.

The specimen was PBMCs or T cells enriched from blood (not recorded which). The receptor's source is a woman aged 25 to 39 who had recovered from COVID-19. The rearrangement links TRBV24-1 to TRBJ1-1; D is possibly TRBD1 (5 bases). CDR3 sequence (DNA): TGTGCCACCAGTGAGGCAGGGGAAGCTTTCTTT. Its translation: CATSEAGEAFF.